This T cell receptor beta chain is from a study of shared clonotypes between healthy human individuals. Whole-study results and caveats: Generally, naive subsets came out with larger estimated richness than memory subsets. Non-shared clonotypes displayed generation probabilities falling below those of clonotypes present in all four donors.

The CDR3 sequence is 16 residues long. V lost 1 base to trimming and J lost 4 bases, with 17 bases between them. The V gene's germline CDR1 is SNHLY and CDR2 FYNNEI. Clones were sequenced by immunoSEQ multiplex PCR, and TCRdb holds only the in-frame ones, with some missing. This sample yields 2 million to 2.5 million clones, of which approximately 93% are seen a single time; roughly 0.36% belongs to the top ten. Regarding this clone: Its target is unknown.

The chain couples TRBV2 to TRBJ2-7; unclear D gene. The TCR sequence derives from a man in his late teens or twenties in good health. Some clones in this sample may be carry-over from other donors' samples. Sequenced material: naive CD4+ T cells from PBMCs. Subset of the sample: CD45RA+ positively selected. CDR3 amino acids: CASSEDSANLGYEQYF. The CDR3 DNA reads as TGTGCCAGCAGTGAAGATTCGGCCAATTTGGGGTACGAGCAGTACTTC.